The source of this T cell receptor beta chain is a study of prognosis after radiotherapy for stage I lung cancer. Overall study: Oligometastatic NSCLC after surgical resection of the primary tumor was present in about 5 patients, while newly diagnosed primary stage I lung tumors were present in over eleven. Radiotherapy was followed by distant metastases in a few patients, which appeared at a median of roughly seven months; under 17 patients showed no significant progression. Study-level findings and limits: Patients who had metastases reportedly showed TRBV and TRBJ gene usage that varied from that of patients who did not.

Two-round multiplex PCR on genomic DNA was the method by which TCR beta CDR3 was amplified. Gene-specific primers for each TRBV and TRBJ gene drove first-round PCR. MiXCR, applied by TCRdb to the multiplex PCR reads, yields one record per CDR3 protein. This sample has 17,000 or so distinct CDR3 sequences; around 40% occur once, and the top ten carry 30% to 50%. A volume of about 5.9 milliliters of peripheral blood was collected by draw at each of two time points. Germline assignment: CDR1 SGHVS and CDR2 FQNEAQ. Trimming removed 1 base at V and 4 bases at J, with 14 bases between. The CDR3 runs to 15 residues. This clonotype has more than one count but fewer than ten. Its antigen is not known. With only one base between it and a far larger clone, this is likely a read error.

Specimen: PBMCs, collected before or after stereotactic body radiation therapy (not recorded which). The source of this sequence is a donor aged 50 or older with non-small cell lung cancer. V is TRBV7-8 and J is TRBJ2-7; tentatively, D is TRBD1 (6 bases). The CDR3 DNA follows: TGTGCCAGCAGCTTAGACAGGGTGCGCCTGTACGAGCAGTACTTC. It encodes CASSLDRVRLYEQYF.